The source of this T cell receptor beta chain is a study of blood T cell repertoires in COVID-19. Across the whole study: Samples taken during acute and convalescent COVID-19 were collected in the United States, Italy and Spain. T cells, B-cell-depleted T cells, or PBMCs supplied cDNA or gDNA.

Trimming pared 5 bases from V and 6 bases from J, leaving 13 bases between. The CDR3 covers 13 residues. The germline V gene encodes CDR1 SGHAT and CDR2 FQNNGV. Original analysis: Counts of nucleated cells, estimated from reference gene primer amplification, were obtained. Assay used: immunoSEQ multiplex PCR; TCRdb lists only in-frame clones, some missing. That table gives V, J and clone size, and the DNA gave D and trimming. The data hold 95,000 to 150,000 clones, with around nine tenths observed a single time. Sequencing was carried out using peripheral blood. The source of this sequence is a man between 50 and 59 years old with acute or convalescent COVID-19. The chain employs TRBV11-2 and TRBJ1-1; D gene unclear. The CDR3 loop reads CASSLRYEAEAFF. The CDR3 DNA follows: TGTGCCAGCAGCCTAAGATATGAGGCTGAAGCTTTCTTT.